The 29 T cell receptor beta chains in this list originate from one sample, sequenced in a study of shared clonotypes between healthy human individuals. Assay used: immunoSEQ multiplex PCR; TCRdb lists only in-frame clones, some missing. Of 950,000 to 1,100,000 clones in the sample, about 70% are singletons; the top ten hold around 1.4%. The sample consisted of memory CD4+ T cells sorted from blood. Documented subset: CD45RA-negative fraction. These receptors all come from a man between 18 and 35 years old in good health.

The chain is built from TRBV7-2 and TRBJ1-1; a possible D gene is TRBD1 (5 bases). The V gene lost 1 base and the J gene lost 7 bases, with 16 bases spanning the gap. CDR1 is SGHTA and CDR2 is FQGNSA in the germline V gene. This CDR3 is 15 amino acids long. CDR3 residues: CASSLGSGGYGEAFF. In DNA form, the CDR3 reads TGTGCCAGCAGCTTAGGATCTGGGGGGTACGGTGAAGCTTTCTTT.

The CDR3 DNA reads TGTGCCAGCAGCTTATCGGCGGGCATCTACGAGCAGTACTTC. Its protein product is CASSLSAGIYEQYF. This rearrangement joins TRBV7-9 to TRBJ2-7; a weak D match, TRBD2 (5 bases). Per germline, CDR1 SEHNR and CDR2 FQNEAQ (reference sequence). The CDR3 sequence is 14 residues long. Deletions cut 2 bases from V and 3 bases from J, with 11 bases between.

This clone showed up just once. The chain is built from TRBV11-1 and TRBJ1-1, with D unclear. With 4 bases removed from V and 1 base from J, the gap between germline ends came to 16 bases. Germline loops: CDR1 SGHAT, CDR2 FQDESV (reference sequence). This CDR3 is 16 amino acids long. The chain's CDR3 is CASSSLVDSGNTEAFF. The DNA for the CDR3 is TGTGCCAGCAGCTCCTTAGTCGACTCGGGGAACACTGAAGCTTTCTTT.

The genes are TRBV19 and TRBJ2-1; 10 bases are a match to TRBD2. The CDR3 spans 16 residues. Per the germline V gene, CDR1 is LNHDA and CDR2 is SQIVND (reference sequence). Unmatched junction bases numbered 11, after V lost 6 bases and J lost 6 bases. CDR3 sequence (DNA): TGTGCCAGTAGCCCACTAGCGGGGAGAGGTCGCAATGAGCAGTTCTTC. Encoded protein: CASSPLAGRGRNEQFF.

In this sample, this clone turned up many times. The chain uses TRBV18 and TRBJ2-2; the D gene is possibly TRBD2 (5 bases). The CDR3 runs to 13 residues. Germline CDR1 is KGHSH and CDR2 is LQKENI. V was clipped by 8 bases and J by 7 bases, with 14 bases between them. The CDR3 DNA follows: TGTGCCAGCCGAAGACTCGCGGGCGGGGAGCTGTTTTTT. Its protein product is CASRRLAGGELFF.

The rearrangement uses TRBV4-3 and TRBJ2-5; 7 bases agree with TRBD1. Germline V gene data show CDR1 as LGHNA and CDR2 as YSLEER. The V and J ends lost 2 bases and 4 bases, in that order; junction bases with no gene match: 13. This CDR3 is 17 amino acids long. The CDR3 protein is CASSQMTGTSVAETQYF. CDR3 DNA: TGCGCCAGCAGCCAAATGACAGGGACGTCGGTGGCAGAGACCCAGTACTTC.

The chain carries TRBV6-6 and TRBJ2-2; D remains unclear. Trimming took 2 bases from V and 4 from J, leaving 11 bases between them. The CDR3 runs 15 residues. The germline CDR1 and CDR2 sequences are MNHNY and SVGAGI (reference sequence). The chain's CDR3 is CASSYDTQLTGELFF. CDR3 bases: TGTGCCAGCAGTTACGATACGCAGCTCACCGGGGAGCTGTTTTTT.

This clone occurred a few times. This rearrangement joins TRBV19 to TRBJ1-6, with 7 bases that match TRBD1. V was pared by 5 bases and J by 0 bases, with 4 bases of the junction left unmatched. Germline CDR1 and CDR2: LNHDA and SQIVND (reference sequence). The CDR3 spans 16 residues. The CDR3 reads CASSAGGSSYNSPLHF. In DNA, the CDR3 is TGTGCCAGTAGTGCAGGGGGTAGCTCCTATAATTCACCCCTCCACTTT.

The chain carries TRBV27 and TRBJ2-1; perhaps TRBD1 as D (6 bases). This CDR3 has 16 amino acids. Germline V gene lookup returns CDR1 MNHEY and CDR2 SMNVEV (reference sequence). Trimming shortened V by 5 bases and J by 4 bases, and 18 bases separated the two germline ends. The CDR3 DNA is TGTGCCAGCAGTATGCTACAGGGATCTCCTTACAATGAGCAGTTCTTC. Amino acid sequence: CASSMLQGSPYNEQFF.

The chain couples TRBV30 to TRBJ2-7; 10 bases match TRBD1. The V gene end was trimmed by 1 base and the J gene end by 4 bases; junction bases not matched to a gene: 7. Germline V lookup: CDR1 GTSNPN, CDR2 SVGIG (reference sequence). This CDR3 contains 15 residues. The CDR3 DNA sequence: TGTGCCTGGAGTGAGCCGGGACAGGGGATATACGAGCAGTACTTC. Translating gives CAWSEPGQGIYEQYF.

The chain is built from TRBV19 and TRBJ2-5; 9 nucleotides agree with TRBD1. CDR1 is LNHDA, CDR2 SQIVND, per germline (reference sequence). Trimming cost V 2 bases and J 0 bases; bases outside gene matches: 1. The CDR3 extends over 15 amino acids. The chain's CDR3 is CASSIWDRDQETQYF. CDR3 bases: TGTGCCAGTAGTATATGGGACAGGGACCAAGAGACCCAGTACTTC.

The genes are TRBV7-2 and TRBJ2-1, with D uncertain. V was trimmed by 5 bases and J by 7 bases, leaving 9 bases between them. CDR1 SGHTA and CDR2 FQGNSA come from the germline V gene. The CDR3 contains 12 residues. The CDR3 sequence: CASSHTLNEQFF. As DNA, the CDR3 is TGTGCCAGCAGCCATACACTAAATGAGCAGTTCTTC.

This chain connects TRBV18 to TRBJ2-2; 8 positions agree with TRBD1. The CDR3 is 13 residues long. After removal of 6 bases from V and 6 bases from J, the junction contained 3 bases not matched to a gene. The V gene's germline CDR1 is KGHSH and CDR2 LQKENI. The CDR3 DNA follows: TGTGCCAGCTCTTCGACAGGGGCCGGGGAGCTGTTTTTT. It encodes CASSSTGAGELFF.

The chain links TRBV28 to TRBJ1-2; 9 positions match TRBD1. CDR1 and CDR2 from the germline V gene are MDHEN and SYDVKM. Losses at the gene ends were 4 bases for V and 6 bases for J; bases not matched to a gene: 12. This CDR3 has 16 amino acids. The CDR3 DNA is TGTGCCAGCAGTTGGGGTGTACAGGGGGCGTTTGATGGCTACACCTTC. Amino acids: CASSWGVQGAFDGYTF.

The chain links TRBV4-1 to TRBJ1-3; D is uncertain. Trimming stripped 6 bases from V and 0 bases from J, with 18 bases between. The CDR3 consists of 17 residues. Germline CDR1 and CDR2: MGHRA and YSYEKL. CDR3 coding DNA: TGCGCCAGCAGTCCCGGGCCAGGTCTCGGCTCTGGAAACACCATATATTTT. Its protein is CASSPGPGLGSGNTIYF.

This chain's CDR3 is CASSPNAGQGQPQHF. CDR3 bases: TGCGCCAGCAGCCCGAACGCCGGACAGGGGCAGCCCCAGCATTTT. The V gene is TRBV4-3, the J gene TRBJ1-5; TRBD1 matches 9 bases. Germline-derived CDR1 and CDR2 are LGHNA and YSLEER. The CDR3 has 15 residues. Unmatched junction bases numbered 8, after V lost 4 bases and J lost 7 bases.

Turning to this clone: Other DNA sequences from this sample encode an identical CDR3 as well. The chain recombines TRBV9 with TRBJ2-3, with D uncertain. Germline lookup yields CDR1 SGDLS and CDR2 YYNGEE. Trimming took 0 bases from V and 6 from J, leaving 8 bases between them. The CDR3 totals 13 residues. CDR3 DNA sequence: TGTGCCAGCAGCGTAGTGTCTAGGGATACGCAGTATTTT. Translating gives CASSVVSRDTQYF. Combining the CDR3 with reference TRBV9 and TRBJ2-3 gives the whole variable domain DSGVTQTPKHLITATGQRVTLRCSPRSGDLSVYWYQQSLDQGLQFLIQYYNGEERAKGNILERFSAQQFPDLHSELNLSSLELGDSALYFCASSVVSRDTQYFGPGTRLTVL.

The chain recombines TRBV5-4 with TRBJ2-1; 10 nucleotides line up with TRBD1. In germline, CDR1 is SGHNT, CDR2 YYREEE (reference sequence). V lost 4 bases to trimming and J lost 10 bases; unmatched junction nucleotides: 8. The CDR3 extends over 14 amino acids. The CDR3 region has the DNA TGTGCCAGCAGCGTAGGACAGGGGGTAGGAGAGCAGTTCTTC. It yields the protein CASSVGQGVGEQFF.

The gene calls are TRBV23-1 and TRBJ1-4; a possible D gene is TRBD1 (6 bases). TRBV23-1 is marked as an open reading frame, function uncertain. The CDR3 sequence is 15 residues long. V lost 5 bases and J 1 base, leaving 11 bases between the germline ends. DNA of the CDR3: TGCGCCAGCAGTGAACCGGACAGAACTAATGAAAAACTGTTTTTT. Translating it yields CASSEPDRTNEKLFF.

The J gene is TRBJ2-5, the V gene TRBV29-1; the match to TRBD2 covers 10 bases. Losses at the gene ends were 7 bases for V and 1 base for J; bases not matched to a gene: 3. This CDR3 region has 13 residues. Germline V lookup: CDR1 SQVTM, CDR2 ANQGSEA. In DNA, the CDR3 is TGCAGCGGAATAGCGGGAGGCCAAGAGACCCAGTACTTC. As protein: CSGIAGGQETQYF. Drawing the rest from reference TRBV29-1 and TRBJ2-5, the complete variable domain is SAVISQKPSRDICQRGTSLTIQCQVDSQVTMMFWYRQQPGQSLTLIATANQGSEATYESGFVIDKFPISRPNLTFSTLTVSNMSPEDSSIYLCSGIAGGQETQYFGPGTRLLVL.

The chain recombines TRBV5-4 with TRBJ1-1; 9 bases are shared with TRBD1. There are 15 residues in the CDR3. CDR1 is SGHNT, CDR2 YYREEE, per germline (reference sequence). The V gene end was trimmed by 4 bases and the J gene end by 1 base; junction bases not matched to a gene: 5. The CDR3 loop is CASSRTGGGNTEAFF. DNA of the CDR3: TGTGCCAGCAGCCGCACAGGGGGCGGGAACACTGAAGCTTTCTTT.

The CDR3 DNA sequence: TGTGCCAGCAGCAACCTCCCGGGACAGGGGGCGTCAGATACGCAGTATTTT. Amino acid sequence: CASSNLPGQGASDTQYF. The chain combines TRBV18 with TRBJ2-3; the match to TRBD1 covers 12 bases. This CDR3 contains 17 residues. The germline gives CDR1 KGHSH, CDR2 LQKENI. Germline trimming cut 8 bases from V and 4 bases from J; bases unmatched to any gene: 13.

This sequence joins TRBV7-9 and TRBJ1-2; D unresolved. The CDR3 spans 13 residues. V was pared by 1 base and J by 8 bases, with 11 bases between. Germline CDR1 SEHNR, CDR2 FQNEAQ (reference sequence). CDR3 sequence (DNA): TGTGCCAGCAGCTTAGATGGCGGACCCGGCTACACCTTC. This encodes CASSLDGGPGYTF.

The chain joins TRBV6-7 to TRBJ1-1, with D maybe TRBD1 (5 bases). TRBV6-7 is reported as an ORF; its role is uncertain. V was pared by 5 bases and J by 5 bases, with 15 bases between. This CDR3 region has 14 residues. The CDR3 reads CASSSPDWGTEAFF. The CDR3, as DNA: TGTGCCAGCAGTAGTCCGGACTGGGGGACTGAAGCTTTCTTT.

The chain links TRBV7-2 to TRBJ2-3, with 7 bases lining up with TRBD1. The V gene's germline CDR1 is SGHTA and CDR2 FQGNSA. J was trimmed by 5 bases and V by 6 bases; bases with no gene match: 11. The CDR3 runs to 15 residues. The chain's CDR3 is CASSPHGTAGDTQYF. The CDR3 region has the DNA TGTGCCAGCAGTCCCCATGGGACAGCTGGAGATACGCAGTATTTT.

This chain links TRBV7-9 with TRBJ1-4; D possibly corresponds to TRBD1 (5 bases). Germline loops: CDR1 SEHNR, CDR2 FQNEAQ (reference sequence). V lost 3 bases and J 1 base, leaving 12 bases between the germline ends. This CDR3 comprises 16 residues. This CDR3 is CASSFRQGGTNEKLFF. DNA for the CDR3: TGTGCCAGCAGCTTTAGGCAGGGAGGAACTAATGAAAAACTGTTTTTT.

This clone occurred many times. V usage is TRBV4-1 and J usage is TRBJ2-1; possible D gene TRBD2, 5 bases. CDR1 and CDR2 from the germline V gene are MGHRA and YSYEKL. This CDR3 has 18 residues. Trimming stripped 3 bases from V and 1 base from J, with 19 bases between. In DNA, the CDR3 is TGCGCCAGCAGCCAGGCAATACTAGGTGGGAGTTCCTACAATGAGCAGTTCTTC. It is translated as CASSQAILGGSSYNEQFF.

The chain carries TRBV5-1 and TRBJ1-1; D not resolved. The CDR3 contains 15 residues. The germline CDR1 and CDR2 sequences are SGHRS and YFSETQ. Trimming took 1 base from V and 1 from J, leaving 11 bases between them. Here the CDR3 reads CASSLYAVGNTEAFF. The CDR3, as DNA: TGCGCCAGCAGCTTGTATGCTGTCGGGAACACTGAAGCTTTCTTT.

A single count supports this clone. The chain links TRBV10-3 to TRBJ2-5, with D tentatively TRBD2 (6 bases). Germline-derived CDR1 and CDR2 are ENHRY and SYGVKD. Trimming left V 6 bases short and J 0 bases short, with 8 bases between. The CDR3 spans 13 residues. The CDR3 is CAISRDYQETQYF. The CDR3 DNA is TGTGCCATCAGCCGGGACTACCAAGAGACCCAGTACTTC.